This T cell receptor beta chain was identified during a study of control samples from healthy donors and cancer patients. Libraries were prepared by immunoSEQ multiplex PCR; TCRdb keeps only in-frame clonotypes and omits some of them. The sample contains around 130,000 clones, over 85% of which appear only once. The source of this sequence is a man aged 25-40 years in good health. Material for sequencing was blood.

The CDR3 here is CASSASGTPPYEQYF. DNA for the CDR3: TGTGCCAGCAGCGCGTCCGGAACACCACCCTACGAGCAGTACTTC. The gene calls are TRBV9 and TRBJ2-7; D is unresolved. Per the germline V gene, CDR1 is SGDLS and CDR2 is YYNGEE. Trimming cost V 3 bases and J 2 bases, with 15 bases left between them. CDR3 length: 15 residues.